The rows below give T cell receptor beta chains drawn from one sample of a study of identical twins. TCRdb itself ran the 5' RACE reads through MiXCR, one entry per CDR3 protein. Of nearly 250,000 distinct CDR3 sequences listed, roughly 7% are singletons. These data also formed part of another study, on yellow fever vaccine responses in identical twins.

Sequenced sample: memory (CD45RO+) T cells sorted from blood. Receptors were obtained from a woman between 18 and 30 years old in good health. The conserved cysteine and the conserved F or W are not part of the CDR3 here. A D gene is named only where the DNA matches it firmly.

CDR3 protein,D gene,V gene,J gene
ASSLWGRNTEAF,-,TRBV12-3/TRBV12-4,TRBJ1-1
ASSLVGRDEKLF,-,TRBV5-1,TRBJ1-4
SARKPLAGGARSSYEQY,TRBD2,TRBV20-1,TRBJ2-7
AISEHSGRDGYT,-,TRBV10-3,TRBJ1-2
ASSLAGILYNEQF,-,TRBV7-9,TRBJ2-1
ASSLVGVNYGYT,-,TRBV5-6,TRBJ1-2
SVGGGTAYTEAF,TRBD1,TRBV20-1,TRBJ1-1
SAPRGQTEAF,TRBD1,TRBV20-1,TRBJ1-1
SARSGYSPDTQY,-,TRBV20-1,TRBJ2-3
ASSWLAGGPVDTQY,TRBD2,TRBV6-1,TRBJ2-3
AIRLTENTEAF,-,TRBV10-3,TRBJ1-1
SARFSGGNTGELF,TRBD2,TRBV20-1,TRBJ2-2
SARDFLAAPYNEQF,TRBD2,TRBV20-1,TRBJ2-1
ASSPKFAGGGDTQY,TRBD2,TRBV14,TRBJ2-3
ASSLDRRAYEQY,-,TRBV11-2,TRBJ2-7
ASSHLGRGETQY,-,TRBV3-1,TRBJ2-5
ASSPLGQGGTDTQY,TRBD1,TRBV14,TRBJ2-3
SAGTSGSYNEQF,TRBD2,TRBV29-1,TRBJ2-1
ASSQGATFYEQY,-,TRBV4-2,TRBJ2-7
ASSPSRGRAETQY,TRBD2,TRBV5-1,TRBJ2-5
ASRRTGQHSPLH,TRBD1,TRBV12-3/TRBV12-4,TRBJ1-6
SARDKPWAGVFQSEQF,TRBD2,TRBV20-1,TRBJ2-1
ATSESTGEEEGYT,TRBD1,TRBV24-1,TRBJ1-2
ASSPQVAGANVLT,-,TRBV11-2,TRBJ2-6
ASSSSGTGVYYGYT,TRBD1,TRBV27,TRBJ1-2
SLLAGGYEQY,TRBD2,TRBV20-1,TRBJ2-7
ASSLAQLQETQY,-,TRBV5-1,TRBJ2-5
ASSWPGGSGNTIY,-,TRBV7-9,TRBJ1-3
ASTDRGNTEAF,TRBD1,TRBV6-1,TRBJ1-1
ASSLMDEQY,-,TRBV11-2,TRBJ2-7
ASSLTQGANEKLF,TRBD1,TRBV28,TRBJ1-4
ASSQERLRSFGSYNEQF,-,TRBV3-1,TRBJ2-1
ATSRAGRGSTDTQY,-,TRBV15,TRBJ2-3
ASSQGIQETQY,-,TRBV4-1,TRBJ2-5
ASSLRGREQISYNEQF,-,TRBV7-6,TRBJ2-1
ASSAGLF,-,TRBV7-2,TRBJ2-1
SVASQPGSNQPQH,-,TRBV29-1,TRBJ1-5
ASSVQTGLAPHGPF,TRBD2,TRBV13,TRBJ2-1
ASSFSSTITGELF,-,TRBV7-9,TRBJ2-2
ASSGTGGTETQY,TRBD1,TRBV7-9,TRBJ2-5
SASIPRGGNEQF,TRBD2,TRBV20-1,TRBJ2-1
ASSRSRRESSYNEQF,-,TRBV7-9,TRBJ2-1
ASSFAYSGARNEQF,-,TRBV12-3/TRBV12-4,TRBJ2-1
ASSVDPGVETQY,-,TRBV9,TRBJ2-5
ASRTDSYNEQF,-,TRBV12-3/TRBV12-4,TRBJ2-1
ASSYVPGPYEQY,-,TRBV6-5,TRBJ2-7
ASSLTGNTIY,-,TRBV5-1,TRBJ1-3
ASRWGLADTGELF,TRBD2,TRBV10-2,TRBJ2-2
ATSVPTSGPLDEQF,TRBD2,TRBV24-1,TRBJ2-1
ASRKGGQPYEQY,TRBD1,TRBV6-1,TRBJ2-7
ASSEFVRPNQPQH,-,TRBV6-1,TRBJ1-5
SARGPGQGSHEQY,TRBD1,TRBV20-1,TRBJ2-7
ASSQERHLAKNIQY,-,TRBV4-1,TRBJ2-4
ASRLGLAGVYEQY,TRBD2,TRBV7-2,TRBJ2-7
AISESSNGAYGYT,-,TRBV10-3,TRBJ1-2